Given below is one TCR beta chain in context. Its antigen is unknown. Trimming cost V 3 bases and J 6 bases; bases outside gene matches: 3. This CDR3 has 14 amino acids. Germline CDR1 is SGHDT and CDR2 is YYEEEE. RNA extraction and reverse transcription yielded cDNA as sequencing template. Sequenced by immunoSEQ multiplex PCR; TCRdb stores in-frame clones only, minus some. The sample carries approximately 210,000 clones, around 65% recorded once. The entry originates in a study of CD8+ T cells in alopecia areata. Overall study findings and caveats: TCRs were shared less clearly across patients than in mice, possibly for HLA-related reasons.

Treatment defined: oral pan-JAK inhibitor, 5-10 mg twice daily. The chain carries TRBV5-6 and TRBJ1-2; 12 bases are shared with TRBD1. This TCR derives from a human donor with alopecia areata. This sample comprised CD4+ T cells sorted from blood, obtained at approximately week 44, from a patient treated with tofacitinib. This CDR3 reads CASSWGQGAHGYTF. In DNA form, the CDR3 reads TGTGCCAGCAGCTGGGGACAGGGGGCGCATGGCTACACCTTC.